The 18 T cell receptor beta chains given below trace back to one sample, sequenced in a study of T cell clonotyping in hematopoietic cell transplantation. Described time point: recipient sample about 28 days before transplant, after cytoreduction. Clones were read by immunoSEQ multiplex PCR, and TCRdb kept only the in-frame ones, dropping some. Altogether about 29,000 clones are present, more than 60% being singletons, with the ten largest covering roughly 6.8%. Sequenced material: peripheral blood mononuclear cells, taken before stem cell transplant. These receptors all stem from a woman in her twenties or thirties with chronic myeloid leukemia. Some clones in this sample may be carry-over from other donors' samples.

The chain combines TRBV6-5 with TRBJ1-5, with unresolved D. V lost 6 bases to trimming and J lost 3 bases, with 15 bases between them. Germline CDR1 reads MNHEY; CDR2 reads SVGAGI. This CDR3 is 15 amino acids long. CDR3: CASSRTLDLNQPQHF. CDR3 in DNA: TGTGCCAGCAGCAGGACCCTGGATCTCAATCAGCCCCAGCATTTT.

The CDR3 protein is CASSLGATYSPLHF. DNA for the CDR3: TGTGCCAGCAGCTTGGGGGCCACCTATTCACCCCTCCACTTT. This sequence joins TRBV7-6 and TRBJ1-6; weak D call: TRBD1 (6 bases). The V and J ends lost 3 bases and 8 bases respectively, with 11 bases between them. The CDR3 is 14 residues long. Germline assignment: CDR1 SGHVS and CDR2 FNYEAQ.

This clone was recorded only once. The rearrangement links TRBV20-1 to TRBJ1-2; the D is unclear. The CDR3 consists of 9 residues. Germline V gene data show CDR1 as DFQATT and CDR2 as SNEGSKA (reference sequence). The ends were cut back, 6 bases at V and 8 bases at J, with 7 bases in the middle. The CDR3 nucleotides are TGCAGTGCCCAGGAAGGCTACACCTTC. Translated, it gives CSAQEGYTF.

This clone was seen a single time. This rearrangement joins TRBV30 to TRBJ1-1; tentative D call: TRBD1 (5 bases). The V end lost 5 bases, the J end lost 4 bases, and 14 bases lay between the germline ends. Per the germline V gene, CDR1 is GTSNPN and CDR2 is SVGIG (reference sequence). The CDR3 loop spans 13 amino acids. In nucleotides, the CDR3 is TGTGCCTGGGTCAGGGATCGGGGCACTGAAGCTTTCTTT. Translated, it gives CAWVRDRGTEAFF.

The chain has TRBV7-2 and TRBJ1-2; D is uncertain. The V and J ends lost 0 bases and 8 bases respectively, with 10 bases between them. The CDR3 has 13 residues. From germline, CDR1 is SGHTA and CDR2 FQGNSA. CDR3 region: CASSLAPSRGYTF. Written as DNA, the CDR3 is TGTGCCAGCAGCTTAGCGCCTTCGCGGGGCTACACCTTC. Using reference TRBV7-2 and TRBJ1-2 for the parts outside the CDR3, the full variable domain is GAGVSQSPSNKVTEKGKDVELRCDPISGHTALYWYRQSLGQGLEFLIYFQGNSAPDKSGLPSDRFSAERTGGSVSTLTIQRTQQEDSAVYLCASSLAPSRGYTFGSGTRLTVV.

This chain joins TRBV28 and TRBJ2-6, with unresolved D. V gave up 5 bases and J gave up 0 bases, with 8 bases separating them. The CDR3 has 15 amino acids. Germline CDR1 and CDR2: MDHEN and SYDVKM. This chain's CDR3 is CASSRVSSGANVLTF. In DNA form, the CDR3 reads TGTGCCAGCAGTAGAGTTAGCTCTGGGGCCAACGTCCTGACTTTC.

The V call is TRBV6-5, the J call TRBJ2-7; no firm D call. This CDR3 is built from 11 residues. Looked up from germline, CDR1 is MNHEY and CDR2 is SVGAGI. Trimming removed 1 base from V and 5 bases from J, with 3 bases in between. The CDR3 nucleotides are TGTGCCAGCAGTTACTTCGACGAGCAGTACTTC. Its protein product is CASSYFDEQYF.

The V call is TRBV19, the J call TRBJ2-1, with 8 bases lining up with TRBD1. Germline values: CDR1 LNHDA, CDR2 SQIVND (reference sequence). V lost 7 bases and J lost 6; bases outside the gene matches: 5. CDR3 length equals 13 residues. The CDR3 region is CASNDRGINEQFF. The CDR3 DNA is TGTGCCAGTAATGACAGGGGCATCAATGAGCAGTTCTTC.

The chain is built from TRBV4-1 and TRBJ2-2; either TRBD1 or TRBD2 may fit D (5 bases each). This CDR3 is built from 12 residues. V was clipped by 10 bases and J by 5 bases, with 11 bases between them. CDR1 is MGHRA and CDR2 is YSYEKL in the germline V gene. CDR3: CAKLWGTGELFF. The CDR3 nucleotides read TGCGCCAAACTATGGGGGACCGGGGAGCTGTTTTTT.

The chain carries TRBV19 and TRBJ2-2; TRBD1 aligns across 12 bases. J lost 2 bases, V lost 0 bases, and 10 bases had no gene match. Germline CDR1 LNHDA, CDR2 SQIVND (reference sequence). The CDR3 loop spans 20 amino acids. CDR3 coding DNA: TGTGCCAGTAGTATAGATCCGGGACAGGGGGCTATTTTAAACACCGGGGAGCTGTTTTTT. Its translation is CASSIDPGQGAILNTGELFF.

The chain has TRBV30 and TRBJ1-5; D uncertain. The CDR3 is made up of 13 amino acids. Trimming cost V 2 bases and J 2 bases, with 7 bases left between them. CDR1 is GTSNPN, CDR2 SVGIG, per germline (reference sequence). The CDR3 loop reads CAWSWQGNQPQHF. In DNA, the CDR3 is TGTGCCTGGAGTTGGCAGGGCAATCAGCCCCAGCATTTT.

The V gene is TRBV30, the J gene TRBJ1-3; D gene uncertain. V was cut by 2 bases and J by 1 base, with 6 bases left in between. This CDR3 region has 13 residues. CDR1 is GTSNPN, CDR2 SVGIG, per germline (reference sequence). CDR3 region: CAWSRRSGNTIYF. The CDR3 DNA sequence: TGTGCCTGGAGTCGAAGGTCTGGAAACACCATATATTTT.

The gene calls are TRBV6-5 and TRBJ2-5, with no clear D. Germline V gene lookup returns CDR1 MNHEY and CDR2 SVGAGI. The CDR3 loop spans 15 amino acids. V shed 0 bases and J shed 4 bases, with 12 bases lying between them. The CDR3 spells CASSYSRVGSETQYF. Here the CDR3 DNA reads TGTGCCAGCAGTTACTCGAGAGTAGGGTCAGAGACCCAGTACTTC.

This clone was detected only a few times. The genes are TRBV30 and TRBJ1-2, with D possibly TRBD1 on 5 matching bases. The CDR3 is 14 amino acids. Germline CDR1 GTSNPN, CDR2 SVGIG (reference sequence). With 3 bases removed from V and 6 bases from J, the gap between germline ends came to 17 bases. CDR3 coding DNA: TGTGCCTGGAGACGCAGGGCCGAAGGTGATGGCTACACCTTC. Protein: CAWRRRAEGDGYTF.

This chain links TRBV5-6 with TRBJ2-7; tentative D call: TRBD2 (5 bases). Germline V lookup: CDR1 SGHDT, CDR2 YYEEEE. This CDR3 has 13 amino acids. Deletions cut 2 bases from V and 7 bases from J, with 13 bases between. The CDR3 nucleotides read TGTGCCAGCAGCTTCCGACCGGGCGGGGAGCAGTACTTC. Translating gives CASSFRPGGEQYF.

The gene calls are TRBV6-5 and TRBJ2-5; TRBD1 might be the D (7 bases). The length of the CDR3 is 14 residues. The germline CDR1 and CDR2 sequences are MNHEY and SVGAGI. Trimming took off 4 bases at V and 4 bases at J, with 13 bases between the two ends. Here the CDR3 reads CASSLTGRLETQYF. DNA for the CDR3: TGTGCCAGCAGTTTGACAGGGAGGTTAGAGACCCAGTACTTC.

This clone is a singleton in its sample. The chain joins TRBV4-3 to TRBJ1-4, with TRBD1 as a possible D gene (6 bases). Germline CDR1 LGHNA, CDR2 YSLEER. This CDR3 is 15 amino acids long. With 5 bases removed from V and 7 bases from J, the gap between germline ends came to 17 bases. CDR3 in amino acids: CASSKAAQGGEKLFF. CDR3 DNA: TGCGCCAGCAGCAAAGCAGCACAGGGAGGTGAAAAACTGTTTTTT.

This clone showed up just once. The chain couples TRBV4-2 to TRBJ1-2; unclear D gene. Looked up from germline, CDR1 is LGHNA and CDR2 is YNFKEQ. There are 16 residues in the CDR3. The V and J ends lost 0 bases and 2 bases respectively, with 13 bases between them. The DNA of the CDR3 is TGTGCCAGCAGCCAAGAAGGCGTCAGCCTAAACTATGGCTACACCTTC. Protein sequence: CASSQEGVSLNYGYTF.